This T cell receptor beta chain was identified during a study of blood T cells in healthy people across ages. A few counts support this clonotype. The authors ran a second PCR of 7 to 11 cycles using a sample-barcoded 5' primer and a J-beta primer mix. Every cDNA molecule carried a tag from a template-switch adaptor bearing 12 random nucleotides. One entry per CDR3 protein results from TCRdb running MiXCR on the 5' RACE reads. The profile shows more than 550,000 distinct CDR3 sequences, about 24% of them singletons. The V gene lost 0 bases and the J gene lost 4 bases, with 13 bases spanning the gap. The V gene's germline CDR1 is DFQATT and CDR2 SNEGSKA (reference sequence). The CDR3 length is 15 residues.

The clonotype originates from a man aged 70-80 years in good health. The specimen sequenced was blood. The genes are TRBV20-1 and TRBJ1-3, with D unresolved. For the CDR3, the DNA is TGCAGTGCTAGAGATGGTCTTACCTCGGGAAACACCATATATTTT. Its translation: CSARDGLTSGNTIYF.